This entry is about one T cell receptor beta chain. Its cognate antigen is unknown. The protocol was immunoSEQ multiplex PCR, while the TCRdb copy is restricted to in-frame clones and leaves out a portion. This table has about 130,000 clones, roughly 80% appearing once. This record comes from a study of T cell responses to AZD1222 COVID-19 vaccine. Study context: Pooled in the analysis were second doses at about 4 or about 12 weeks. Study-level results: Sampling that yielded the repertoires occurred only after the peak T cell response. The CD4 TCRs associated with vaccination extended across spike and predominated at 160-218 and 743-854. Donor demographics were predominantly white British with a female majority; clonal diversity may be underestimated.

The clonotype was recovered from an adult in good health. The sequenced sample was peripheral blood, obtained on day 0 of AZD1222 vaccination.

Here the CDR3 reads CASRRSGERNTEAFF. CDR3 DNA sequence: TGTGCCAGCAGGAGATCAGGGGAAAGGAACACTGAAGCTTTCTTT. The genes are TRBV3-1 (or the pseudogene TRBV3-2) and TRBJ1-1; the D gene is possibly TRBD1 (6 bases). V shed 6 bases and J shed 1 base, with 15 bases lying between them. The CDR3 runs 15 residues. CDR1 LGHDT and CDR2 YNNKEL come from the germline V gene (reference sequence).